This entry lists 29 T cell receptor beta chains sequenced from one sample in a study of TIL therapy for anti-PD-1-resistant metastatic lung cancer. Time point: pre-treatment sample, taken before nivolumab and TIL therapy. The libraries were made with immunoSEQ v3. Only in-frame clones appear in the TCRdb table, and some are missing; sequencing was by immunoSEQ multiplex PCR. Here the sample spans 20,000 or so clones, about two thirds being singletons. The input for sequencing was blood, taken at baseline. The source of these receptors is a person aged 25 to 85 with non-small cell lung cancer.

The rearrangement uses TRBV5-6 and TRBJ1-4; 7 bases line up with TRBD1. The germline V gene has CDR1 SGHDT and CDR2 YYEEEE. V gave up 3 bases and J gave up 2 bases; unmatched junction bases: 4. The CDR3 loop spans 15 amino acids. CDR3 DNA: TGTGCCAGCAGCTCAACAGGGGCTACTAATGAAAAACTGTTTTTT. Protein sequence: CASSSTGATNEKLFF.

This clone was seen just once. V and J are TRBV29-1 and TRBJ2-3; no definite D call. The ends were cut back, 4 bases at V and 2 bases at J, with 10 bases in the middle. The CDR3 sequence is 13 residues long. Per the germline V gene, CDR1 is SQVTM and CDR2 is ANQGSEA. The CDR3 nucleotides are TGCAGCGTTGGACGGACCACCACAGATACGCAGTATTTT. Protein: CSVGRTTTDTQYF.

The rearrangement links TRBV10-3 to TRBJ2-5; D remains unclear. CDR3 length equals 15 residues. Germline V CDR1 and CDR2: ENHRY, SYGVKD. Trimming removed 3 bases from V and 2 bases from J, with 13 bases in between. As DNA, the CDR3 is TGTGCCATCAGTGATCTTCCACCTGGGCAAGAGACCCAGTACTTC. It translates to CAISDLPPGQETQYF.

The sample holds a few counts of this clone. V usage is TRBV30 and J usage is TRBJ2-7; 10 nucleotides align to TRBD1. The CDR3 contains 14 residues. Losses at the gene ends were 5 bases for V and 2 bases for J; bases not matched to a gene: 6. Germline CDR1 GTSNPN, CDR2 SVGIG (reference sequence). The CDR3: CAWGGQGITYEQYF. The CDR3 DNA reads as TGTGCCTGGGGGGGACAGGGGATAACCTACGAGCAGTACTTC.

This clone was recorded a few times. The genes are TRBV6-6 and TRBJ1-1, with no clear D. Germline CDR1 is MNHNY and CDR2 is SVGAGI (reference sequence). The V end lost 8 bases, the J end lost 6 bases, and 10 bases lay between the germline ends. The CDR3 consists of 11 residues. CDR3 nucleotides: TGTGCCAGCTTATGGGGATCTGAAGCTTTCTTT. Protein product: CASLWGSEAFF.

The rearrangement uses TRBV10-3 and TRBJ2-5; no reliable D call. The CDR3 consists of 13 residues. The germline V gene encodes CDR1 ENHRY and CDR2 SYGVKD. With 10 bases removed from V and 2 bases from J, the gap between germline ends came to 14 bases. The CDR3, as DNA: TGTGCCACCGGGTTTGGCAGTCAAGAGACCCAGTACTTC. This gives the protein CATGFGSQETQYF.

The chain recombines TRBV7-2 with TRBJ1-1; D not certain. The CDR3 extends over 14 amino acids. The germline V and J ends were trimmed by 3 bases and 4 bases, with 12 bases remaining between them. Per the germline V gene, CDR1 is SGHTA and CDR2 is FQGNSA. The CDR3, as DNA: TGTGCCAGCAGCTTCCATCCCACGGGCACTGAAGCTTTCTTT. It is translated as CASSFHPTGTEAFF.

The chain employs TRBV6-2 or TRBV6-3 and TRBJ2-7, with 7 bases fitting TRBD2. After removal of 5 bases from V and 5 bases from J, the junction contained 6 bases not matched to a gene. CDR1 and CDR2 (germline): MNHEY, SVGEGT. This CDR3 is built from 13 residues. The CDR3 DNA is TGTGCCAGCAGTCCGCGGGACTATAACGAGCAGTACTTC. Its translation is CASSPRDYNEQYF.

The chain has TRBV3-1 (or the pseudogene TRBV3-2) and TRBJ2-7; 8 nucleotides align to TRBD1. Trimming took 3 bases from V and 6 from J; bases not matched to a gene: 13. Looked up from germline, CDR1 is LGHDT and CDR2 is YNNKEL (reference sequence). The CDR3 sequence is 16 residues long. CDR3 loop: CASSHSLARGRGEQYF. The CDR3 DNA reads TGTGCCAGCAGCCATTCCTTGGCCAGGGGGCGAGGCGAGCAGTACTTC.

The chain links TRBV4-1 to TRBJ2-1; a weak D match, TRBD2 (5 bases). V shed 5 bases and J shed 7 bases, with 12 bases lying between them. CDR1 MGHRA and CDR2 YSYEKL come from the germline V gene. CDR3 length equals 13 residues. CDR3 region: CASSYTRFNEQFF. The CDR3 bases are TGCGCCAGCAGCTATACTAGGTTTAATGAGCAGTTCTTC.

The J gene is TRBJ2-3, the V gene TRBV7-3; a possible D gene is TRBD1 (5 bases). Looked up from germline, CDR1 is SGHTA and CDR2 is FQGTGA. V was cut by 6 bases and J by 6 bases, with 13 bases left in between. The CDR3 extends over 13 amino acids. CDR3 residues: CASSIRPGDTQYF. The CDR3 DNA follows: TGTGCCAGCAGTATAAGACCAGGGGATACGCAGTATTTT.

This clone was seen once. The chain has TRBV5-1 and TRBJ1-1; D not resolved. The CDR3 length is 13 residues. With 0 bases removed from V and 1 base from J, the gap between germline ends came to 4 bases. CDR1 SGHRS and CDR2 YFSETQ come from the germline V gene. CDR3 sequence (DNA): TGCGCCAGCAGCTTGGGAACGAACACTGAAGCTTTCTTT. This gives the protein CASSLGTNTEAFF.

CDR3 in amino acids: CASSIAGDATDTQYF. DNA for the CDR3: TGTGCCAGCAGTATCGCGGGGGACGCCACAGATACGCAGTATTTT. V gene TRBV3-1 (or the pseudogene TRBV3-2) combines with J gene TRBJ2-3; TRBD2 matches at 7 bases. With V trimmed by 6 bases and J by 2 bases, 8 bases remained unmatched. CDR3 length: 15 residues. CDR1 is LGHDT, CDR2 YNNKEL, per germline (reference sequence).

J is TRBJ2-2 and V is TRBV10-3; TRBD2 matches 10 bases. Trimming cost V 10 bases and J 4 bases; bases outside gene matches: 6. Per the germline V gene, CDR1 is ENHRY and CDR2 is SYGVKD. The CDR3 spans 14 residues. In DNA form, the CDR3 reads TGTGCCACCCTAGCGGGAGAGCTCACCGGGGAGCTGTTTTTT. This encodes CATLAGELTGELFF.

The chain employs TRBV7-9 and TRBJ2-3; either TRBD1 or TRBD2 may supply D (5 bases each). The CDR3 is made up of 15 amino acids. Trimming stripped 8 bases from V and 4 bases from J, with 19 bases between. Germline loops: CDR1 SEHNR, CDR2 FQNEAQ (reference sequence). The CDR3 region is CASSVGGLEADTQYF. Here the CDR3 DNA reads TGTGCCAGCTCAGTTGGGGGTTTAGAGGCAGATACGCAGTATTTT.

V usage is TRBV19 and J usage is TRBJ1-5; TRBD1 matches at 7 bases. Trimming took 7 bases from V and 5 from J; bases not matched to a gene: 8. CDR1 is LNHDA and CDR2 is SQIVND in the germline V gene (reference sequence). The CDR3 consists of 14 residues. CDR3 protein: CASKLQGMDQPQHF. The CDR3 coding sequence is TGTGCCAGTAAACTACAGGGGATGGATCAGCCCCAGCATTTT.

The chain employs TRBV11-1 and TRBJ1-1; no firm D call. Germline-derived CDR1 and CDR2 are SGHAT and FQDESV (reference sequence). There are 15 residues in the CDR3. V lost 5 bases to trimming and J lost 2 bases, with 15 bases between them. CDR3 nucleotide sequence: TGTGCCAGCAGCCCAGTCCGATTCTCAAACACTGAAGCTTTCTTT. Translated, it gives CASSPVRFSNTEAFF.

The V gene is TRBV30, the J gene TRBJ2-4; D uncertain. The CDR3 has 11 residues. The V end lost 6 bases, the J end lost 8 bases, and 11 bases lay between the germline ends. Germline V CDR1 and CDR2: GTSNPN, SVGIG (reference sequence). This CDR3 is CACTLADIQYF. As DNA, the CDR3 is TGTGCCTGCACCCTCGCGGACATTCAGTACTTC.

The genes are TRBV5-1 and TRBJ1-1, with TRBD1 identical over 9 bases. The germline V gene has CDR1 SGHRS and CDR2 YFSETQ. V shed 2 bases and J 5 bases; nucleotides not matched to a gene: 7. The CDR3 runs to 15 residues. The CDR3 region is CASSFRTGGNTEAFF. CDR3 coding DNA: TGCGCCAGCAGCTTTAGAACAGGGGGCAATACTGAAGCTTTCTTT.

This clone was detected once. The chain carries TRBV5-6 and TRBJ2-1; 10 nucleotides agree with TRBD1. Germline-derived CDR1 and CDR2 are SGHDT and YYEEEE. The V segment lost 0 bases and the J segment 4 bases; nucleotides outside the gene matches: 4. The CDR3 is 16 amino acids. The CDR3 coding sequence is TGTGCCAGCAGCTTGGCGGGGACAGGGGTATACAATGAGCAGTTCTTC. As protein: CASSLAGTGVYNEQFF.

This sequence joins TRBV6-4 and TRBJ2-3, with D uncertain. V shed 9 bases and J shed 6 bases, with 7 bases lying between them. Germline CDR1 is MRHNA and CDR2 is SNTAGT. The CDR3 consists of 10 residues. The CDR3 DNA follows: TGTGCCAGATGCTGCGATACGCAGTATTTT. It codes for CARCCDTQYF.

The rearrangement links TRBV12-3 or TRBV12-4 to TRBJ2-5; D remains unclear. The ends were cut back, 0 bases at V and 5 bases at J, with 7 bases in the middle. This CDR3 comprises 13 residues. CDR3 nucleotide sequence: TGTGCCAGCAGTTTAGCCAAGAAGGAGACCCAGTACTTC. As protein: CASSLAKKETQYF.

The rearrangement uses TRBV15 and TRBJ2-3; D possibly corresponds to TRBD2 (6 bases). The V and J ends lost 1 base and 4 bases respectively, with 12 bases between them. The V gene's germline CDR1 is LNHNV and CDR2 YYDKDF (reference sequence). The CDR3 spans 15 residues. The CDR3 DNA sequence: TGTGCCACCAGCAGAGTGATTGTAGCGGCAGATACGCAGTATTTT. Protein: CATSRVIVAADTQYF.

The chain recombines TRBV14 with TRBJ2-7; no clear D gene. CDR1 and CDR2 (germline): SGHDN, FVKESK. This CDR3 is 13 amino acids long. V dropped 0 bases and J dropped 7 bases, with 10 bases sitting between them. CDR3 region: CASSQDLRLEQYF. As DNA, the CDR3 is TGTGCCAGCAGCCAAGATCTCCGACTGGAGCAGTACTTC.

Here the CDR3 reads CASTPTSGGIVEQFF. CDR3 nucleotide sequence: TGTGCCAGTACCCCAACTAGCGGGGGGATCGTTGAGCAGTTCTTC. The chain combines TRBV19 with TRBJ2-1, with 12 bases lining up with TRBD2. The CDR3 is made up of 15 amino acids. Trimming cost V 7 bases and J 9 bases; bases outside gene matches: 10. Looked up from germline, CDR1 is LNHDA and CDR2 is SQIVND (reference sequence).

This clone was counted a few times. The CDR3 here is CASSGQRRNSPLHF. In nucleotides, the CDR3 is TGTGCCAGTTCAGGACAGAGAAGAAATTCACCCCTCCACTTT. V usage is TRBV6-5 and J usage is TRBJ1-6; weak D call: TRBD1 (6 bases). Germline CDR1 MNHEY, CDR2 SVGAGI. Trimming took off 9 bases at V and 7 bases at J, with 16 bases between the two ends. The CDR3 runs 14 residues.

The chain links TRBV29-1 to TRBJ1-6; 8 nucleotides align to TRBD1. This CDR3 region has 14 residues. Germline-derived CDR1 and CDR2 are SQVTM and ANQGSEA. V trimming: 7 bases; J trimming: 15 bases; junction bases outside the gene matches: 17. The CDR3 is CSDPTGTGAKHLHF. The CDR3 DNA is TGCAGCGACCCAACCGGGACAGGTGCAAAACACCTCCACTTT.

The CDR3 region is CASSQGLGGTQYF. The CDR3 coding sequence is TGTGCCAGCAGCCAGGGACTTGGGGGGACCCAGTACTTC. V usage is TRBV3-1 (or the pseudogene TRBV3-2) and J usage is TRBJ2-5; D possibly corresponds to TRBD2 (6 bases). The CDR3 extends over 13 amino acids. Germline V gives CDR1 LGHDT, CDR2 YNNKEL (reference sequence). The V end lost 3 bases, the J end lost 7 bases, and 12 bases lay between the germline ends.

This clone turned up a few times. The J gene is TRBJ1-2, the V gene TRBV27; D is undetermined. V lost 5 bases and J lost 8, with 9 bases in between. The CDR3 spans 11 residues. CDR1 and CDR2 (germline): MNHEY, SMNVEV (reference sequence). The CDR3 loop is CASSPMGGYTF. CDR3 in DNA: TGTGCCAGCAGTCCAATGGGAGGCTACACCTTC.